These 26 T cell receptor beta chains share one sample of origin, sequenced in a study of blood T cells in healthy people across ages. A second about 7 to 12 cycle PCR used barcoded and J-beta primers. TCRdb re-derived calls from the 5' RACE reads in MiXCR, one entry per CDR3 protein. The sample carries over 600,000 distinct CDR3 sequences, roughly 56% recorded once. Sequenced sample: blood. The receptors here all came from a man in his forties in good health.

The CDR3 nucleotides are TGTGCCACCAGTGAACCCGGGATTAAGGAAGAGACCCAGTACTTC. Translation gives CATSEPGIKEETQYF. The V gene is TRBV24-1, the J gene TRBJ2-5; D may be TRBD2 (5 bases). This CDR3 is built from 15 residues. V was cut by 4 bases and J by 3 bases, with 14 bases left in between. Germline lookup yields CDR1 KGHDR and CDR2 SFDVKD.

A word on this clonotype: At one boundary the junction diverges from the germline segment, which might be a read error. This chain connects TRBV9 to TRBJ2-1; D gene ambiguous. The CDR3 covers 16 residues. Germline V lookup: CDR1 SGDLS, CDR2 YYNGEE. CDR3 DNA sequence: TGTGCCAGCAGCGTAGGAGACCGACTCTTCTACAAGGAGCAGTTCTTC. Amino acid sequence: CASSVGDRLFYKEQFF.

V and J are TRBV6-5 and TRBJ2-1; no definite D call. Trimming shortened V by 7 bases and J by 5 bases, and 15 bases separated the two germline ends. The length of the CDR3 is 14 residues. Germline loops: CDR1 MNHEY, CDR2 SVGAGI. CDR3 amino acids: CASTFALGHNEQFF. CDR3 coding DNA: TGTGCCAGCACGTTCGCCTTAGGTCACAATGAGCAGTTCTTC.

V and J are TRBV7-8 and TRBJ2-7, with TRBD1 as a possible D gene (6 bases). Trimming shortened V by 4 bases and J by 0 bases, and 13 bases separated the two germline ends. CDR1 SGHVS and CDR2 FQNEAQ come from the germline V gene. The CDR3 consists of 15 residues. The chain's CDR3 is CASSSQGSRSYEQYF. CDR3 DNA: TGTGCCAGCAGCTCCCAGGGGAGTCGCTCCTACGAGCAGTACTTC.

The chain recombines TRBV28 with TRBJ2-3; 7 nucleotides line up with TRBD1. In germline, CDR1 is MDHEN, CDR2 SYDVKM. Unmatched junction bases numbered 14, after V lost 11 bases and J lost 3 bases. This CDR3 spans 15 amino acids. In DNA, the CDR3 is TGTGCCCATTCAGTGAGACAGGGCGGGACAGATACGCAGTATTTT. It is translated as CAHSVRQGGTDTQYF.

The chain uses TRBV7-8 and TRBJ2-1; D gene uncertain. Trimming took off 5 bases at V and 10 bases at J, with 9 bases between the two ends. This CDR3 contains 11 residues. Germline loops: CDR1 SGHVS, CDR2 FQNEAQ. CDR3 amino acids: CASSLTLEQFF. The CDR3 DNA reads as TGTGCCAGCAGCCTTACTCTAGAGCAGTTCTTC.

The gene calls are TRBV28 and TRBJ2-5; perhaps TRBD1 as D (5 bases). The CDR3 runs to 15 residues. CDR1 is MDHEN, CDR2 SYDVKM, per germline. V shed 10 bases and J shed 1 base, with 19 bases lying between them. The CDR3 nucleotides read TGTGCCACCTCCTTTGGGGCAGGGATCCAAGAGACCCAGTACTTC. Translation: CATSFGAGIQETQYF.

The V call is TRBV28, the J call TRBJ1-5, with TRBD1 matching 11 bases. The germline CDR1 and CDR2 sequences are MDHEN and SYDVKM. The trim removed 6 bases at V and 8 bases at J, leaving 9 bases unmatched. The CDR3 has 15 residues. Written as DNA, the CDR3 is TGTGCCAGCAGCACCGGGACAGGGGGTTTTAAGCCCCAGCATTTT. It translates to CASSTGTGGFKPQHF.

The CDR3 nucleotides are TGTGCCAGCAGCTTAGCGCAGGGGGGCGCGGCTCTCTATGGCTACACCTTC. Its translation: CASSLAQGGAALYGYTF. The rearrangement links TRBV7-2 to TRBJ1-2; TRBD1 matches 7 bases. This CDR3 has 17 residues. Germline CDR1 is SGHTA and CDR2 is FQGNSA. J gave up 4 bases and V 0 bases, and 11 bases lay outside the gene matches.

A few counts support this clonotype. The chain joins TRBV7-2 to TRBJ2-3; 7 bases agree with TRBD1. The CDR3 length is 15 residues. V trimming: 5 bases; J trimming: 4 bases; junction bases outside the gene matches: 9. The V gene's germline CDR1 is SGHTA and CDR2 FQGNSA. CDR3 sequence (DNA): TGTGCCAGCAGCGACGCAGGGGGTGTTTCAGATACGCAGTATTTT. This gives the protein CASSDAGGVSDTQYF. The full variable domain, rest sourced from reference TRBV7-2 and TRBJ2-3, is GAGVSQSPSNKVTEKGKDVELRCDPISGHTALYWYRQSLGQGLEFLIYFQGNSAPDKSGLPSDRFSAERTGGSVSTLTIQRTQQEDSAVYLCASSDAGGVSDTQYFGPGTRLTVL.

There are a few counts of this clonotype. V gene TRBV7-8 combines with J gene TRBJ2-2; D is possibly TRBD2 (5 bases). V shed 5 bases and J shed 0 bases, with 25 bases lying between them. CDR1 SGHVS and CDR2 FQNEAQ come from the germline V gene. The CDR3 contains 20 residues. The CDR3 DNA reads TGTGCCAGCAGCCCTATTAGGGTGTCCGGGGTTTTGGCGAACACCGGGGAGCTGTTTTTT. Protein product: CASSPIRVSGVLANTGELFF. Full variable domain (remainder filled in from reference TRBV7-8 and TRBJ2-2): GAGVSQSPRYKVAKRGQDVALRCDPISGHVSLFWYQQALGQGPEFLTYFQNEAQLDKSGLPSDRFFAERPEGSVSTLKIQRTQQEDSAVYLCASSPIRVSGVLANTGELFFGEGSRLTVL.

This chain links TRBV20-1 with TRBJ2-1; D gene ambiguous. This CDR3 is 14 amino acids long. With 5 bases removed from V and 7 bases from J, the gap between germline ends came to 18 bases. Germline V gene sequence: CDR1 DFQATT, CDR2 SNEGSKA (reference sequence). DNA for the CDR3: TGCAGTGCTCTATGGTCCACTGATTGGAATGAGCAGTTCTTC. It translates to CSALWSTDWNEQFF.

This clonotype was picked up a small number of times. The chain employs TRBV12-3 or TRBV12-4 and TRBJ1-2; no clear D. The CDR3 runs to 12 residues. V was trimmed by 5 bases and J by 8 bases, leaving 12 bases between them. The CDR3: CASSPGMGGYTF. DNA of the CDR3: TGTGCCAGCAGTCCCGGGATGGGGGGCTACACCTTC.

This clonotype was found a few times. V is TRBV28 and J is TRBJ2-3, with 7 positions matching TRBD2. The CDR3 loop spans 14 amino acids. CDR1 and CDR2 (germline): MDHEN, SYDVKM. The ends lost 11 bases at V and 2 bases at J; junction bases unmatched: 10. The CDR3 region has the DNA TGTGCCTCAAGTCCCGGGACTAACACAGATACGCAGTATTTT. This sequence encodes CASSPGTNTDTQYF.

The chain joins TRBV12-3 or TRBV12-4 to TRBJ1-2; tentatively, D is TRBD1 (5 bases). The germline V and J ends were trimmed by 5 bases and 8 bases, with 12 bases remaining between them. The CDR3 totals 12 residues. CDR3 in DNA: TGTGCCAGCAGTCGACAGTGGGTGGGCTACACCTTC. Amino acid sequence: CASSRQWVGYTF.

The V gene is TRBV28, the J gene TRBJ2-1, with 11 bases that match TRBD1. The CDR3 loop spans 15 amino acids. Unmatched junction bases numbered 5, after V lost 3 bases and J lost 7 bases. The V gene's germline CDR1 is MDHEN and CDR2 SYDVKM. CDR3 bases: TGTGCCAGCAGTTTCGGACAGGGGGCGAGGAATGAGCAGTTCTTC. Protein sequence: CASSFGQGARNEQFF.

The genes are TRBV11-3 and TRBJ2-3; 7 bases line up with TRBD1. With V trimmed by 2 bases and J by 5 bases, 4 bases remained unmatched. Per the germline V gene, CDR1 is SGHNT and CDR2 is YENEEA. This CDR3 is built from 14 residues. Here the CDR3 DNA reads TGTGCCAGCAGCTTACCAGGACAGGTAGATACGCAGTATTTT. Its protein product is CASSLPGQVDTQYF.

The chain is built from TRBV6-6 and TRBJ2-4, with 9 bases identical to TRBD2. The DNA end is a closer match to TRBJ2-7, so the J assignment may be wrong. This CDR3 comprises 17 residues. CDR1 and CDR2 from the germline V gene are MNHNY and SVGAGI (reference sequence). CDR3: CASRKGTISGRTDEQYF. The CDR3 bases are TGTGCCAGCAGAAAGGGCACTATCAGCGGGAGGACAGACGAGCAGTACTTC.

J is TRBJ2-5 and V is TRBV5-8; the match to TRBD2 covers 10 bases. Trimming at V came to 0 bases and at J to 4 bases, leaving 9 bases not matched to a gene. The CDR3 is 17 residues long. CDR1 is SGHTS, CDR2 YDEGEE, per germline. CDR3 coding DNA: TGTGCCAGCAGCTTGGGGCTAGCGGGGGCCGGGTCAGAGACCCAGTACTTC. Translation: CASSLGLAGAGSETQYF.

The chain recombines TRBV6-2 or TRBV6-3 with TRBJ1-1; 9 positions agree with TRBD1. V lost 2 bases to trimming and J lost 8 bases; unmatched junction nucleotides: 0. From germline, CDR1 is MNHEY and CDR2 SVGEGT. The CDR3 has 12 residues. The CDR3 sequence is CASSYGTGEAFF. The CDR3 DNA sequence: TGTGCCAGCAGTTACGGGACAGGGGAAGCTTTCTTT.

This clonotype was observed a handful of times. The CDR3 sequence is CSVEEGDQDYTF. The CDR3 coding sequence is TGCAGCGTTGAAGAAGGGGACCAGGACTACACCTTC. The rearrangement links TRBV29-1 to TRBJ1-2; the D gene is possibly TRBD1 (5 bases). The germline CDR1 and CDR2 sequences are SQVTM and ANQGSEA. The CDR3 length is 12 residues. V gave up 0 bases and J gave up 10 bases, with 12 bases separating them.

Turning to this clonotype: Germline is not matched at one junction end, which may reflect a read error. This sequence joins TRBV4-2 and TRBJ1-6; 7 positions match TRBD1. This CDR3 spans 18 amino acids. Germline lookup yields CDR1 LGHNA and CDR2 YNFKEQ. The CDR3 DNA reads TGTGCCAGCAGCCGTAGACAGGGTTCGGGCTACGATAATTCGCCCCTCCACTTT. Residues: CASSRRQGSGYDNSPLHF.

The rearrangement joins TRBV4-2 to TRBJ2-7, with TRBD1 matching 11 bases. The CDR3 is 16 residues long. V trimming: 4 bases; J trimming: 2 bases; junction bases outside the gene matches: 7. CDR1 is LGHNA, CDR2 YNFKEQ, per germline. The CDR3 nucleotides read TGTGCCAGCAGCCTGGCGGGACAGGGGGGCGCCTACGAGCAGTACTTC. This gives the protein CASSLAGQGGAYEQYF.

The chain carries TRBV20-1 and TRBJ2-2; 7 bases are a match to TRBD2. Germline V gene lookup returns CDR1 DFQATT and CDR2 SNEGSKA (reference sequence). The CDR3 length is 14 residues. The V and J ends lost 2 bases and 3 bases, in that order; junction bases with no gene match: 3. CDR3 loop: CSARMGGDTGELFF. The DNA of the CDR3 is TGCAGTGCTAGAATGGGGGGGGACACCGGGGAGCTGTTTTTT.

The chain joins TRBV20-1 to TRBJ2-1, with a possible D match to TRBD1 (5 bases). Germline V gene lookup returns CDR1 DFQATT and CDR2 SNEGSKA (reference sequence). The germline V and J ends were trimmed by 0 bases and 6 bases, with 9 bases remaining between them. CDR3 size: 13 residues. The CDR3 region is CSARDFTGNEQFF. CDR3 DNA sequence: TGCAGTGCTAGAGATTTTACAGGCAATGAGCAGTTCTTC.

V usage is TRBV3-1 and J usage is TRBJ1-2; the D is unclear. V dropped 1 base and J dropped 2 bases, with 5 bases sitting between them. CDR1 and CDR2 from the germline V gene are LGHDT and YNNKEL (reference sequence). This CDR3 contains 13 residues. The CDR3 DNA sequence: TGTGCCAGCAGCCAAGTCGCCAACTATGGCTACACCTTC. It codes for CASSQVANYGYTF. Filled out from reference TRBV3-1 and TRBJ1-2, the complete variable domain reads DTAVSQTPKYLVTQMGNDKSIKCEQNLGHDTMYWYKQDSKKFLKIMFSYNNKELIINETVPNRFSPKSPDKAHLNLHINSLELGDSAVYFCASSQVANYGYTFGSGTRLTVV.